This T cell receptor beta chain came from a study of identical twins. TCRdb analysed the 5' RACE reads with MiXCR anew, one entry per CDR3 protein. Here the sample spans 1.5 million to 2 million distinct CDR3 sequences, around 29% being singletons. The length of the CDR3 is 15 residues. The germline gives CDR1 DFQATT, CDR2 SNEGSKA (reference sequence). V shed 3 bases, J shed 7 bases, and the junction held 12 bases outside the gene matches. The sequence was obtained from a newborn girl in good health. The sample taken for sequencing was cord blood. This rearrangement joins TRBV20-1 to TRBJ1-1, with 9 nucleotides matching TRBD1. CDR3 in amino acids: CSARANRGQGGEAFF. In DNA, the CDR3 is TGCAGTGCTAGGGCTAACAGGGGGCAAGGTGGTGAAGCTTTCTTT.